Shown below are 15 T cell receptor beta chains from a single sample sequenced in a study of OX40 agonist ivuxolimab in advanced cancers. Clones were sequenced by immunoSEQ multiplex PCR, and TCRdb holds only the in-frame ones, with some missing. This table holds some 39,000 clones, 85% to 90% found once. This specimen consisted of CD4+ or CD8+ T cells sorted from blood, obtained in a trial of the OX40 agonist ivuxolimab. Receptor source: an adult with an advanced solid tumor such as melanoma, head and neck, liver or kidney cancer.

The chain couples TRBV9 to TRBJ2-1; 8 bases fit TRBD2. The V gene end was trimmed by 4 bases and the J gene end by 0 bases; junction bases not matched to a gene: 6. This CDR3 spans 16 amino acids. The germline V gene encodes CDR1 SGDLS and CDR2 YYNGEE. CDR3 region: CASSSLAASSYNEQFF. For the CDR3, the DNA is TGTGCCAGCAGCTCACTAGCGGCTAGCTCCTACAATGAGCAGTTCTTC.

The V and J genes are TRBV19 and TRBJ2-7; 10 nucleotides match TRBD2. Per the germline V gene, CDR1 is LNHDA and CDR2 is SQIVND (reference sequence). The J segment lost 4 bases and the V segment lost 5 bases, leaving 8 bases of the junction unmatched. The CDR3 consists of 15 residues. This CDR3 reads CASSATGTSAYEQYF. For the CDR3, the DNA is TGTGCCAGTAGTGCCACCGGGACTAGCGCATACGAGCAGTACTTC.

This clone was recorded only once. The V call is TRBV18, the J call TRBJ1-1; a weak D match, TRBD1 (5 bases). Trimming pared 1 base from V and 3 bases from J, leaving 15 bases between. The CDR3 covers 16 residues. Germline V gene data show CDR1 as KGHSH and CDR2 as LQKENI. CDR3 DNA: TGTGCCAGCTCACCACTAATCACAGGACTGGACACTGAAGCTTTCTTT. This sequence encodes CASSPLITGLDTEAFF.

The chain joins TRBV5-1 to TRBJ2-7; 10 nucleotides match TRBD2. With 2 bases clipped from V and 2 bases from J, the junction kept 1 base outside the gene matches. The CDR3 contains 14 residues. Germline CDR1 SGHRS, CDR2 YFSETQ. CDR3 sequence: CASSLAGGTYEQYF. In DNA, the CDR3 is TGCGCCAGCAGCTTAGCGGGAGGGACCTACGAGCAGTACTTC.

This chain links TRBV29-1 with TRBJ2-7; 7 nucleotides match TRBD1. The CDR3 runs 14 residues. The V segment lost 0 bases and the J segment 4 bases; nucleotides outside the gene matches: 6. Germline V gene lookup returns CDR1 SQVTM and CDR2 ANQGSEA. The CDR3 DNA sequence: TGCAGCGTTGAAGATTCTGGGGACAGTTACGAGCAGTACTTC. Protein sequence: CSVEDSGDSYEQYF.

The rearrangement links TRBV27 to TRBJ2-6, with D uncertain. Deletions cut 5 bases from V and 0 bases from J, with 11 bases between. Germline V gene data show CDR1 as MNHEY and CDR2 as SMNVEV (reference sequence). The CDR3 sequence is 16 residues long. The CDR3 region has the DNA TGTGCCAGCAGTAGGGTGGATTTCTCTGGGGCCAACGTCCTGACTTTC. Amino acids: CASSRVDFSGANVLTF.

This rearrangement joins TRBV27 to TRBJ2-7, with 8 positions matching TRBD1. Germline V CDR1 and CDR2: MNHEY, SMNVEV (reference sequence). CDR3 length equals 13 residues. V shed 6 bases and J 5 bases; nucleotides not matched to a gene: 6. The CDR3 protein is CASRIGQGHEQYF. The CDR3 region has the DNA TGTGCCAGCAGAATCGGACAGGGCCACGAGCAGTACTTC.

The chain links TRBV5-4 to TRBJ2-3, with a tentative D call TRBD2 (6 bases). V was clipped by 4 bases and J by 5 bases, with 11 bases between them. This CDR3 contains 13 residues. Germline values: CDR1 SGHNT, CDR2 YYREEE (reference sequence). The CDR3 spells CASSLVGGDTQYF. CDR3 DNA sequence: TGTGCCAGCAGCCTGGTGGGGGGAGATACGCAGTATTTT.

The CDR3 protein is CASSQLGREGNEQFF. Written as DNA, the CDR3 is TGTGCCAGCAGCCAGTTAGGGCGGGAGGGGAATGAGCAGTTCTTC. V usage is TRBV7-6 and J usage is TRBJ2-1; 9 nucleotides match TRBD2. The CDR3 is made up of 15 amino acids. Germline V gene lookup returns CDR1 SGHVS and CDR2 FNYEAQ. V lost 5 bases and J lost 7; bases outside the gene matches: 9.

The gene calls are TRBV5-1 and TRBJ2-1; 7 nucleotides agree with TRBD2. V lost 1 base, J lost 4 bases, and 2 bases stayed unmatched. Germline CDR1 is SGHRS and CDR2 is YFSETQ. The CDR3 is made up of 14 amino acids. The chain's CDR3 is CASSLQAGYNEQFF. CDR3 DNA: TGCGCCAGCAGCTTGCAAGCGGGATACAATGAGCAGTTCTTC.

This chain connects TRBV25-1 to TRBJ2-5, with 12 positions matching TRBD2. The DNA end favors TRBJ2-7, so the J call may be wrong. CDR3 length equals 14 residues. The V gene's germline CDR1 is MGHDK and CDR2 SYGVNS. CDR3 nucleotide sequence: TGTGCCAGCAGTGGTCCTAGCGGGAGGGCCGAGCAGTACTTC. Translating it yields CASSGPSGRAEQYF.

This clone was observed once. The rearrangement uses TRBV9 and TRBJ2-1, with TRBD2 matching over 8 bases. The CDR3 is 15 residues long. V shed 1 base and J 6 bases; nucleotides not matched to a gene: 6. The V gene's germline CDR1 is SGDLS and CDR2 YYNGEE. In DNA, the CDR3 is TGTGCCAGCAGCGTACGGGAGGGCAGAGGCAATGAGCAGTTCTTC. The encoded protein is CASSVREGRGNEQFF.

V and J are TRBV28 and TRBJ1-2; 9 bases align to TRBD1. V shed 6 bases and J 2 bases; nucleotides not matched to a gene: 4. CDR3 size: 14 residues. Germline values: CDR1 MDHEN, CDR2 SYDVKM. CDR3 sequence reads: CASRQGTGNYGYTF. The CDR3 nucleotides read TGTGCCAGCAGACAAGGGACAGGGAACTATGGCTACACCTTC.

The genes are TRBV29-1 and TRBJ2-2; D unresolved. Germline CDR1 reads SQVTM; CDR2 reads ANQGSEA. V lost 4 bases and J 5 bases, leaving 5 bases between the germline ends. The length of the CDR3 is 11 residues. The CDR3 region is CSVVRTGELFF. As DNA, the CDR3 is TGCAGCGTTGTAAGGACCGGGGAGCTGTTTTTT.

The gene calls are TRBV27 and TRBJ1-2; D is perhaps TRBD1 (5 bases). Germline V gene lookup returns CDR1 MNHEY and CDR2 SMNVEV (reference sequence). The CDR3 covers 16 residues. V gave up 4 bases and J gave up 3 bases, with 18 bases separating them. The CDR3 sequence is CASSSYPIREYYGYTF. The DNA for the CDR3 is TGTGCCAGCAGTTCCTACCCGATCAGGGAATACTATGGCTACACCTTC.